A selection of T cell receptor beta chains follows, all from one sample in a study of tumor-infiltrating lymphocytes in glioblastoma multiforme. TCRdb reanalysed the multiplex PCR reads using MiXCR and keeps one entry per CDR3 protein. The sample consists of about 10,000 distinct CDR3 sequences, roughly two thirds of them appearing once. What was sequenced was brain tumor tissue. These receptors were collected from a male donor with glioblastoma. Each CDR3 is given with its conserved first and last residue. D genes are given only for firm matches. The listing skips clone size in some rows; elsewhere it reads once, few, many or a size class.

V gene	J gene	D gene	clone size	CDR3 protein	CDR3 DNA
TRBV12-3/TRBV12-4	TRBJ2-3	TRBD1	few	CASTGTGGTDTQYF	TGTGCCAGCACCGGGACAGGGGGCACAGATACGCAGTATTTT
TRBV20-1	TRBJ2-1	NA	NA	CDARDEAELYEQFF	TGCGATGCTAGAGATGAGGCAGAGCTGTATGAGCAGTTCTTC
TRBV6-1	TRBJ2-7	TRBD2	medium-sized	CASSDHLGGMTYEQYF	TGTGCCAGCAGTGACCACCTCGGGGGGATGACCTACGAGCAGTACTTC
TRBV28	TRBJ1-4	NA	NA	CAGLGRSNEKLFF	TGTGCCGGCCTCGGAAGGAGTAATGAAAAACTGTTTTTT
TRBV10-3	TRBJ2-4	TRBD1	NA	CAISEDRGDTQYF	TGTGCCATCAGTGAAGACAGGGGGGACACTCAGTACTTC
TRBV11-1	TRBJ2-7	NA	few	CASSLGQSALYEQYF	TGTGCCAGCAGCTTAGGACAGTCCGCCTTGTACGAGCAGTACTTC
TRBV9	TRBJ2-1	NA	NA	CAISAGEGGGNEQFF	TGTGCTATCAGCGCGGGGGAGGGGGGGGGCAATGAGCAGTTCTTC
TRBV12-3/TRBV12-4	TRBJ1-1	NA	few	CASTHGGQGTFLSTEAFF	TGTGCCAGCACCCATGGGGGTCAGGGTACGTTCTTGAGCACTGAAGCTTTCTTT
TRBV10-2	TRBJ2-2	TRBD2	few	CASSSGAGAGTGELFF	TGCGCCAGCTCCTCCGGTGCGGGAGCGGGCACCGGGGAGCTGTTTTTT
TRBV10-1	TRBJ2-7	TRBD1	NA	CASSGIGTGGLYEQYF	TGTGCCAGCAGTGGAATTGGGACAGGGGGTTTATACGAGCAGTACTTC
TRBV11-2	TRBJ2-7	NA	NA	CASSLGGYYYEQYF	TGTGCCAGCAGCTTAGGGGGGTACTACTACGAGCAGTACTTC
TRBV6-5	TRBJ2-7	NA	NA	CVSSYSIPDSPYEQYF	TGTGTCAGCAGTTACTCGATTCCCGACAGCCCCTACGAGCAGTACTTC
TRBV10-3	TRBJ2-4	TRBD1	NA	CTISEDRGNIQYF	TGTACCATCAGTGAAGACAGGGGGAACATTCAATACTTC
TRBV29-1	TRBJ2-1	NA	NA	CIASQGEPYNGQFF	TGCATCGCCAGCCAAGGGGAGCCCTACAATGGGCAGTTCTTC